The 17 T cell receptor beta chains below come from one sample, sequenced in a study of T cell responses to AZD1222 COVID-19 vaccine. Clones were read by immunoSEQ multiplex PCR, and TCRdb kept only the in-frame ones, dropping some. Among about 180,000 clones listed, around 94% were seen once. Material: peripheral blood, obtained 28 days after the second AZD1222 dose. The source is an adult who received the AZD1222 COVID-19 vaccine.

The V gene is TRBV15, the J gene TRBJ2-5, with 7 bases matching TRBD1. In germline, CDR1 is LNHNV, CDR2 YYDKDF (reference sequence). V lost 2 bases and J lost 5; bases outside the gene matches: 5. The CDR3 is made up of 14 amino acids. The CDR3 here is CATSRNRGSETQYF. The DNA of the CDR3 is TGTGCCACCAGCAGAAACAGGGGTAGTGAGACCCAGTACTTC.

This chain uses TRBV4-1 with TRBJ1-5; D gene ambiguous. V was clipped by 0 bases and J by 5 bases, with 8 bases between them. This CDR3 contains 14 residues. Per the germline V gene, CDR1 is MGHRA and CDR2 is YSYEKL. For the CDR3, the DNA is TGCGCCAGCAGCCAAGATGCCGGATATCAGCCCCAGCATTTT. This sequence encodes CASSQDAGYQPQHF.

The rearrangement uses TRBV6-6 and TRBJ2-6, with 9 bases matching TRBD1. Germline lookup yields CDR1 MNHNY and CDR2 SVGAGI (reference sequence). The V gene end was trimmed by 6 bases and the J gene end by 0 bases; junction bases not matched to a gene: 3. The CDR3 consists of 16 residues. CDR3: CASRGQGYSGANVLTF. CDR3 nucleotide sequence: TGTGCCAGCAGAGGACAGGGGTACTCTGGGGCCAACGTCCTGACTTTC.

The chain links TRBV6-1 to TRBJ1-1, with D hard to call. This CDR3 is 14 amino acids long. Trimming pared 1 base from V and 3 bases from J, leaving 9 bases between. CDR1 and CDR2 from the germline V gene are MNHNS and SASEGT. Here the CDR3 reads CASSEGGSYTEAFF. The CDR3 DNA is TGTGCCAGCAGTGAAGGGGGTTCTTACACTGAAGCTTTCTTT.

This rearrangement joins TRBV11-2 to TRBJ1-1; D remains ambiguous. CDR3 length: 14 residues. The V gene lost 4 bases and the J gene lost 1 base, with 10 bases spanning the gap. Germline V gene data show CDR1 as SGHAT and CDR2 as FQNNGV. Here the CDR3 reads CASSSPRRNTEAFF. CDR3 bases: TGTGCCAGCAGCTCCCCTCGGCGGAACACTGAAGCTTTCTTT.

This clone has a single count. This chain connects TRBV24-1 to TRBJ2-2; 8 nucleotides match TRBD2. Germline CDR1 is KGHDR and CDR2 is SFDVKD. CDR3 length: 14 residues. V lost 10 bases to trimming and J lost 3 bases; unmatched junction nucleotides: 6. In DNA, the CDR3 is TGTGCCACAGCGGGAGTCGAGGACACCGGGGAGCTGTTTTTT. Its translation is CATAGVEDTGELFF.

The chain recombines TRBV6-5 with TRBJ1-5, with 7 bases lining up with TRBD1. Germline CDR1 reads MNHEY; CDR2 reads SVGAGI. With 5 bases clipped from V and 16 bases from J, the junction kept 8 bases outside the gene matches. CDR3 length: 11 amino acids. The CDR3 DNA is TGTGCCAGCAGTCCCGGACAGGAGCTACATTTT. Translating gives CASSPGQELHF.

The chain has TRBV5-1 and TRBJ2-5, with 10 bases lining up with TRBD2. CDR1 and CDR2 (germline): SGHRS, YFSETQ. This CDR3 is 18 amino acids long. J was trimmed by 5 bases and V by 4 bases; bases with no gene match: 17. CDR3: CASSTGVGLAPSGETQYF. The CDR3 bases are TGCGCCAGCAGCACGGGCGTGGGACTAGCGCCCTCGGGGGAGACCCAGTACTTC.

The chain recombines TRBV5-5 with TRBJ1-2; D not resolved. CDR1 is SGHKS, CDR2 YYEKEE, per germline (reference sequence). With 0 bases removed from V and 7 bases from J, the gap between germline ends came to 7 bases. This CDR3 spans 12 amino acids. The CDR3 sequence is CASSLVLGGYTF. CDR3 coding DNA: TGTGCCAGCAGCTTGGTGTTGGGTGGCTACACCTTC.

The J gene is TRBJ2-5, the V gene TRBV9; 10 bases are a match to TRBD2. Germline V CDR1 and CDR2: SGDLS, YYNGEE. CDR3 length: 18 residues. With 1 base clipped from V and 2 bases from J, the junction kept 11 bases outside the gene matches. CDR3 in DNA: TGTGCCAGCAGCGTAAGGTCCATGGGACTAGCGTCACAAGAGACCCAGTACTTC. It codes for CASSVRSMGLASQETQYF.

This chain joins TRBV5-1 and TRBJ2-5, with D hard to call. The germline V and J ends were trimmed by 2 bases and 4 bases, with 15 bases remaining between them. CDR1 and CDR2 from the germline V gene are SGHRS and YFSETQ. The CDR3 consists of 15 residues. The CDR3 DNA reads as TGCGCCAGCAGCTTTCAGCAAACCCCGGGAGAGACCCAGTACTTC. Its protein product is CASSFQQTPGETQYF.

V is TRBV30 and J is TRBJ2-5; tentative D call: TRBD2 (6 bases). The CDR3 consists of 15 residues. Germline V gene lookup returns CDR1 GTSNPN and CDR2 SVGIG (reference sequence). V was pared by 0 bases and J by 4 bases, with 15 bases between. The CDR3 region is CAWSVFGGLGETQYF. The CDR3 bases are TGTGCCTGGAGTGTATTTGGGGGGTTGGGAGAGACCCAGTACTTC.

The chain carries TRBV28 and TRBJ2-5, with D unclear. CDR1 is MDHEN and CDR2 is SYDVKM in the germline V gene. This CDR3 is built from 13 residues. Trimming left V 6 bases short and J 0 bases short, with 8 bases between. The CDR3 DNA reads TGTGCCAGCAGCGGATCGTACCAAGAGACCCAGTACTTC. This translates into CASSGSYQETQYF.

This chain joins TRBV27 and TRBJ2-7, with D perhaps given as TRBD1 or TRBD2 (5 bases each). Germline V CDR1 and CDR2: MNHEY, SMNVEV (reference sequence). The V end lost 4 bases, the J end lost 1 base, and 14 bases lay between the germline ends. This CDR3 comprises 15 residues. CDR3 in amino acids: CASSWGKPGSYEQYF. CDR3 DNA sequence: TGTGCCAGCAGTTGGGGGAAGCCGGGGTCCTACGAGCAGTACTTC.

The V and J genes are TRBV2 and TRBJ2-1, with TRBD2 identical over 9 bases. There are 15 residues in the CDR3. Germline trimming cut 6 bases from V and 6 bases from J; bases unmatched to any gene: 9. The germline V gene encodes CDR1 SNHLY and CDR2 FYNNEI. The CDR3, as DNA: TGTGCCAGCAGCGCAAGAAGCGGGGGGCTCAATGAGCAGTTCTTC. It translates to CASSARSGGLNEQFF.

This clone appeared once. This rearrangement joins TRBV30 to TRBJ2-5; TRBD1 aligns across 7 bases. Germline V gives CDR1 GTSNPN, CDR2 SVGIG (reference sequence). The CDR3 covers 16 residues. With V trimmed by 0 bases and J by 6 bases, 13 bases remained unmatched. The chain's CDR3 is CAWSVPNRTGRKTQYF. CDR3 bases: TGTGCCTGGAGTGTCCCGAACCGGACAGGTCGGAAGACCCAGTACTTC.

In this sample, this clone turned up once. The chain links TRBV28 to TRBJ1-1; TRBD1 agrees at 8 bases. This CDR3 is built from 15 residues. Trimming at V came to 8 bases and at J to 0 bases, leaving 8 bases not matched to a gene. Germline V gene data show CDR1 as MDHEN and CDR2 as SYDVKM. CDR3 coding DNA: TGTGCCAGCCTATACAGGGGGGGCGTGAACACTGAAGCTTTCTTT. Translated, it gives CASLYRGGVNTEAFF.